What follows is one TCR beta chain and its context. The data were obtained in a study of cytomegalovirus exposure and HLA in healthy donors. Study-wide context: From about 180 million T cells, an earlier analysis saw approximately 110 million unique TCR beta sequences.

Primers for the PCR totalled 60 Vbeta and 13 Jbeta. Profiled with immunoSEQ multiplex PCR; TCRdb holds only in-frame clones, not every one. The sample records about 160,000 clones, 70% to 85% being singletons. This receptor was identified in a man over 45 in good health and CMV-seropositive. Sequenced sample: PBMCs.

The CDR3 nucleotides are TGTGCCAGCAGCTTAACGGGGACTAGCGGGGGGGCCATAGATACGCAGTATTTT. It codes for CASSLTGTSGGAIDTQYF. The chain is built from TRBV7-3 and TRBJ2-3; 16 bases agree with TRBD2. The V segment lost 0 bases and the J segment 5 bases; nucleotides outside the gene matches: 5. The CDR3 extends over 18 amino acids. CDR1 SGHTA and CDR2 FQGTGA come from the germline V gene.